This is a list of T cell receptor beta chains from one sample in a study of graft-versus-host responses after intestinal transplantation. Sequencing was performed with immunoSEQ multiplex PCR; in TCRdb, only in-frame clones are kept and a portion is missing. The data contain about 97,000 clones, around nine tenths of them singletons. The material was PBMCs, obtained about 450 days after intestinal transplant. The source of these receptors is a human patient who received an intestinal transplant, so some T cells may come from the graft donor. The CDR3 runs from the conserved cysteine through the conserved F or W. D genes are given only for firm matches. Size is stated for part of the rows, as once, few or many counts, or as a class when the clone is expanded.

V	D	size	J	CDR3	DNA
TRBV6-1	TRBD2	-	TRBJ2-6	CASSGGAGANVLTF	TGTGCCAGCTCGGGAGGGGCTGGGGCCAACGTCCTGACTTTC
TRBV11-2	TRBD1	-	TRBJ2-7	CASSLGDRYTYEQYF	TGTGCCAGCAGCTTAGGGGACAGGTATACCTACGAGCAGTACTTC
TRBV6-5	TRBD1	-	TRBJ1-2	CASSRLPGTEYGYTF	TGTGCCAGCAGTCGACTACCCGGGACAGAATATGGCTACACCTTC
TRBV6-5	TRBD1	-	TRBJ1-6	CASSYAGTGGSPLHF	TGTGCCAGCAGTTATGCCGGGACAGGAGGTTCACCCCTCCACTTT
TRBV7-2	TRBD1	-	TRBJ1-3	CASSNRQGTRGNTIYF	TGTGCCAGCAGCAATCGACAGGGCACGAGGGGGAACACCATATATTTT
TRBV6-5	-	-	TRBJ2-7	CASSYPGTYEQYF	TGTGCCAGCAGTTACCCAGGGACCTACGAGCAGTACTTC
TRBV7-9	-	-	TRBJ1-1	CASSFPGSTEAFF	TGTGCCAGCAGCTTCCCCGGGAGCACTGAAGCTTTCTTT
TRBV10-3	TRBD2	-	TRBJ2-1	CAISESAGGLFNEQFF	TGTGCCATCAGTGAGTCGGCGGGGGGGCTATTTAATGAGCAGTTCTTC
TRBV6-8	-	-	TRBJ2-7	CARGGAYEQYF	TGTGCCAGAGGCGGAGCCTACGAGCAGTACTTC
TRBV19	-	-	TRBJ2-3	CASSEARTDTQYF	TGTGCCAGTAGTGAGGCCCGCACAGATACGCAGTATTTT
TRBV11-1	TRBD2	once	TRBJ2-3	CASSPGLAGTDTQYF	TGTGCCAGCAGCCCCGGACTAGCTGGTACAGATACGCAGTATTTT
TRBV9	-	once	TRBJ1-1	CASSPNIFGVNTEAFF	TGTGCCAGCAGCCCAAATATATTCGGGGTGAACACTGAAGCTTTCTTT
TRBV6-5	-	-	TRBJ2-7	CASSPPSSKVREQYF	TGTGCCAGCAGCCCCCCTTCGAGTAAGGTCAGGGAGCAGTACTTC
TRBV19	-	-	TRBJ1-4	CASSSGDGLFF	TGTGCCAGTAGTTCCGGAGATGGACTGTTTTTT
TRBV6-4	-	-	TRBJ1-2	CASSDTGSGYGYTF	TGTGCCAGCAGTGATACGGGTAGCGGGTATGGCTACACCTTC